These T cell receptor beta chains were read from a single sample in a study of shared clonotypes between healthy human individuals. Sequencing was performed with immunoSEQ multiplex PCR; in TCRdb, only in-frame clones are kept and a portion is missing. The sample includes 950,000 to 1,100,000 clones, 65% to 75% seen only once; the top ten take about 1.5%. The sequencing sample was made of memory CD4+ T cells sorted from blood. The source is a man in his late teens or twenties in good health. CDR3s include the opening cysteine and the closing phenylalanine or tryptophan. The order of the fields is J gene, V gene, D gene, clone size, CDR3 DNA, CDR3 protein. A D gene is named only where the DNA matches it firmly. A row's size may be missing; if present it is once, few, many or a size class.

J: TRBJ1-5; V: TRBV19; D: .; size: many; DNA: TGTGCCAGTAGTATAGGGAAAGCAGGCCCGCAGCCCCAGCATTTT; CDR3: CASSIGKAGPQPQHF
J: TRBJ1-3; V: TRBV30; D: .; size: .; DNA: TGTGCCTGGAGTGGTAGGGGGGAGCTCGGGGCTCGGAACACCATATATTTT; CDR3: CAWSGRGELGARNTIYF
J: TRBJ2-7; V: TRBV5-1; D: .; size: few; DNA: TGCGCCAGCAGCTTGGGTCTTAGTAGGCGGGGAAGCTCCTACGAGCAGTACTTC; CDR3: CASSLGLSRRGSSYEQYF
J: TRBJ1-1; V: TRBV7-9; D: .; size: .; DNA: TGTGCCAGCAGCCCTCTCGGAGGGAACACTGAAGCTTTCTTT; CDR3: CASSPLGGNTEAFF
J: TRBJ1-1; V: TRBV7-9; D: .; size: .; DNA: TGTGCCAGCAGCTTGGATACTATGAACACTGAAGCTTTCTTT; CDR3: CASSLDTMNTEAFF
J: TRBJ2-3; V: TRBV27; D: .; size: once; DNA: TGTGCCAGCACCCTGGGAAGGGACACAGATACGCAGTATTTT; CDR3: CASTLGRDTDTQYF
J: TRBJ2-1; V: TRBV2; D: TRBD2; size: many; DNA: TGTGCCAATCGGACTAGCGGGGGGACTGAGCAGTTCTTC; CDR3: CANRTSGGTEQFF
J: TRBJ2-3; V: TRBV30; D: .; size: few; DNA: TGTGCTTATGAGGGGTCCACAGATACGCAGTATTTT; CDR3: CAYEGSTDTQYF
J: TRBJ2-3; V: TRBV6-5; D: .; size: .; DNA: TGTGCCAGCAGACCCACAGGGTTCGGCACAGATACGCAGTATTTT; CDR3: CASRPTGFGTDTQYF
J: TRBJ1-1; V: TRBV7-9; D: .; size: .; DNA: TGTGCCAGCAGCTTAGGCCACGACAGGCCGCACACTGAAGCTTTCTTT; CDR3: CASSLGHDRPHTEAFF
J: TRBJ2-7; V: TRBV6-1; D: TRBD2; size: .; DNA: TGTGCCAGCAGTGGCCGGACTAGCGGGAGAAACGAGCAGTACTTC; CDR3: CASSGRTSGRNEQYF
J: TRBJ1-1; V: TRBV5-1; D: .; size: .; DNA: TGCGCCAGCAGCTTGGTTCCCAACGGCATAGGAGTGAACACTGAAGCTTTCTTT; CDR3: CASSLVPNGIGVNTEAFF
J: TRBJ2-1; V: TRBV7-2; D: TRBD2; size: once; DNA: TGTGCCAGCAGCTTAGCCCGATCGGGACTAGCGACCCCGTACAATGAGCAGTTCTTC; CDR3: CASSLARSGLATPYNEQFF
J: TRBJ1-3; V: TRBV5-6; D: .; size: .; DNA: TGTGCCAGCAGCGTGACAGGATCCGGAAACACCATATATTTT; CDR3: CASSVTGSGNTIYF
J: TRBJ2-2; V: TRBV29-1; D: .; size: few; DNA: TGCAGCGTTGAAGAAGGGGCCAGGGGGGCCGGGGAGCTGTTTTTT; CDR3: CSVEEGARGAGELFF
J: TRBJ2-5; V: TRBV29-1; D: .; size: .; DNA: TGCAGCGTTGAGCGGGACCTTCAAGAGACCCAGTACTTC; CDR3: CSVERDLQETQYF
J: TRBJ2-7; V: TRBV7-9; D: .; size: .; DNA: TGTGCCAGCAGCTCGGGGGTAGGGGAGCAGTACTTC; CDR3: CASSSGVGEQYF
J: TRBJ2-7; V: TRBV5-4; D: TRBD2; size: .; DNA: TGTGCCAGCAGCTTGGTTGGCGGGAGCTCCTACGAGCAGTACTTC; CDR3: CASSLVGGSSYEQYF
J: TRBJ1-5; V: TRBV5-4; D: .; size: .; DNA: TGTGCCAGCAGCTTGGGGGGGGACAATCAGCCCCAGCATTTT; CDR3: CASSLGGDNQPQHF
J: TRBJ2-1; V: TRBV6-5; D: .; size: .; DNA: TGTGCCAGCAGTTTTACCACGGGAAACAATGAGCAGTTCTTC; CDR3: CASSFTTGNNEQFF
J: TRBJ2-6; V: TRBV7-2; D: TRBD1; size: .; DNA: TGTGCCAGCAGCTTAGAGGGACAGAGGTTCTCTGGGGCCAACGTCCTGACTTTC; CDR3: CASSLEGQRFSGANVLTF
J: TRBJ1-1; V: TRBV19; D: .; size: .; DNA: TGTGCCAGTAGTATACCCAGGCCTGAAGCTTTCTTT; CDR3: CASSIPRPEAFF
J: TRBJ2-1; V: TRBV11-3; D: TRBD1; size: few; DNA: TGTGCCAGCAGCTCCCGACAGGGTAAAGGGTATGACAAGCAGTTCTTC; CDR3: CASSSRQGKGYDKQFF
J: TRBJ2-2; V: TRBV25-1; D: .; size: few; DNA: TGTGCCAGCAGTGAAGTACAGAACTCGGGGGAGCTGTTTTTT; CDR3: CASSEVQNSGELFF
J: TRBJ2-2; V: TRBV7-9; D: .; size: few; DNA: TGTGCCAGCAGCTTAGAAGTGAAGGTTAACACCGGGGAGCTGTTTTTT; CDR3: CASSLEVKVNTGELFF
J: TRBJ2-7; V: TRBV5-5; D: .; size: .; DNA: TGTGCCAGCAGCTTGCAGGGGTCAGGTCATGAGCAGTACTTC; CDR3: CASSLQGSGHEQYF
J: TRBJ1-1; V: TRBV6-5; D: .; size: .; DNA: TGTGCCAGCACCCATCAGAGCCGGATTGGCACTGAAGCTTTCTTT; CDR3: CASTHQSRIGTEAFF
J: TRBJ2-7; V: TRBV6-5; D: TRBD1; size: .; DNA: TGTGCCAGCAGTTACTTACAGGGGGCGCCCGAGCAGTACTTC; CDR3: CASSYLQGAPEQYF
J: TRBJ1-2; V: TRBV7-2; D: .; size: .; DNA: TGTGCCAGCAGCTTAGCGGCAGTCGGGGACTATGGCTACACCTTC; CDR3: CASSLAAVGDYGYTF
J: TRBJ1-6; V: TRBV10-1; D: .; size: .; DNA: TGCGCCAGCAGTGAGGACAGAGTCTCACCCCTCCACTTT; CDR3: CASSEDRVSPLHF
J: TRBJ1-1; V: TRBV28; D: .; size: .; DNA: TGTGCCAGCAAAGAGGTGGTGAACACTGAAGCTTTCTTT; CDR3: CASKEVVNTEAFF
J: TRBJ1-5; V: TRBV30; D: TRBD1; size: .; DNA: TGTGCCTGGAGTCCCCTGACAGGGAGCAATCAGCCCCAGCATTTT; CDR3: CAWSPLTGSNQPQHF
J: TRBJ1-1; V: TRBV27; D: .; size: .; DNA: TGTGCCAGAAGTTGGGAGACTCCCAGACTCGCTTTCTTT; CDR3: CARSWETPRLAFF
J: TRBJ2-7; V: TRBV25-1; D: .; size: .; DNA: TGTGCCAGCAGTGATTGGACGGCATACGAGCAGTACTTC; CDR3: CASSDWTAYEQYF
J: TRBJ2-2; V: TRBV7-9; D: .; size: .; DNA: TGTGCCAGCAGCACGCCCGGCCGACAGCACACCGGGGAGCTGTTTTTT; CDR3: CASSTPGRQHTGELFF
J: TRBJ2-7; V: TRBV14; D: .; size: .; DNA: TGTGCCAGCAGCCAAGTCGGTCAGTACTTC; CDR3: CASSQVGQYF
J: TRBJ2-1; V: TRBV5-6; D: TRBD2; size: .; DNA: TGTGCCAGCAAGACTAGCGGGAGGGCCGGTGAGCAGTTCTTC; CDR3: CASKTSGRAGEQFF
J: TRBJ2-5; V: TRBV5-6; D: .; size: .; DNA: TGTGCCAGCAGCTTGTTCAAGTGGGAGGAGACCCAGTACTTC; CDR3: CASSLFKWEETQYF
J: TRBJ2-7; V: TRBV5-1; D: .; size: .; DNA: TGCGCCAGCAGAGGGCAGAGCTCCGGCGAGCAGTACTTC; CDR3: CASRGQSSGEQYF
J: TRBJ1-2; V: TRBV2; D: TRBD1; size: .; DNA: TGTGCCAGCAGTCGGACAGGCTATGGCTACACCTTC; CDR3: CASSRTGYGYTF
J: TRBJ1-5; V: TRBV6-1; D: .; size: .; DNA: TGTGCCAGCCGAGCGGCTAGCAATCAGCCCCAGCATTTT; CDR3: CASRAASNQPQHF